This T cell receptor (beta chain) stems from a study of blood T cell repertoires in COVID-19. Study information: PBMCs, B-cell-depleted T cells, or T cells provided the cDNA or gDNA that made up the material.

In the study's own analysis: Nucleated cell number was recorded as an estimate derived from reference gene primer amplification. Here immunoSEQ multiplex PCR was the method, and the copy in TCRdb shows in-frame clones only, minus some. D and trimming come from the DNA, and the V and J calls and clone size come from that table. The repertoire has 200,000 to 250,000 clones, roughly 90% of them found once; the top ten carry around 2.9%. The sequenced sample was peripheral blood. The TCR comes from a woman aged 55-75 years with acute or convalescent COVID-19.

This CDR3 is CASSRTSESTDTQYF. The CDR3 DNA is TGCGCCAGCAGCCGGACTAGCGAAAGCACAGATACGCAGTATTTT. The chain joins TRBV10-2 to TRBJ2-3; TRBD2 agrees at 9 bases. The CDR3 is 15 amino acids. Trimming took 6 bases from V and 0 from J; bases not matched to a gene: 4. Germline-derived CDR1 and CDR2 are WSHSY and SAAADI.